This passage covers 14 T cell receptor beta chains from one sample sequenced in a study of blood T cell repertoires in COVID-19. Clones were sequenced by immunoSEQ multiplex PCR, and TCRdb holds only the in-frame ones, with some missing. The data contain about 140,000 clones, approximately 89% of them singletons. Sequencing was carried out using peripheral blood. The receptors here all came from a man between 60 and 75 years old with active or convalescent COVID-19.

The chain carries TRBV6-1 and TRBJ2-3; tentative D call: TRBD2 (6 bases). Germline-derived CDR1 and CDR2 are MNHNS and SASEGT. The CDR3 loop spans 14 amino acids. V was pared by 2 bases and J by 5 bases, with 11 bases between. Here the CDR3 reads CASSESGLIDTQYF. The CDR3 DNA reads TGTGCCAGCAGTGAATCGGGACTCATAGATACGCAGTATTTT.

This chain joins TRBV9 and TRBJ2-3; D ambiguous. The CDR3 covers 14 residues. Germline-derived CDR1 and CDR2 are SGDLS and YYNGEE. Trimming removed 0 bases at V and 0 bases at J, with 5 bases between. In DNA form, the CDR3 reads TGTGCCAGCAGCGTAGCGGGTAGCACAGATACGCAGTATTTT. Encoded protein: CASSVAGSTDTQYF.

On this clone itself: Within the sample, other DNA sequences also encode this same CDR3. The chain carries TRBV18 and TRBJ2-1; D uncertain. This CDR3 contains 12 residues. With 6 bases removed from V and 8 bases from J, the gap between germline ends came to 11 bases. The germline V gene has CDR1 KGHSH and CDR2 LQKENI. In DNA, the CDR3 is TGTGCCAGCTCCCCCAGGCGTGATGAGCAGTTCTTC. Translation gives CASSPRRDEQFF. The variable domain in full, with the rest retrieved from reference TRBV18 and TRBJ2-1, is NAGVMQNPRHLVRRRGQEARLRCSPMKGHSHVYWYRQLPEEGLKFMVYLQKENIIDESGMPKERFSAEFPKEGPSILRIQQVVRGDSAAYFCASSPRRDEQFFGPGTRLTVL.

The chain employs TRBV7-5 and TRBJ2-7; the table's D call of TRBD1 was not tested on the DNA. TRBV7-5 is a known pseudogene. CDR3 length equals 16 residues. The DNA for the CDR3 is TGTGCCAGAAGCTTAGTCGGACGGACAAGCTCCTACGAGCAGTACTTC. Amino acid sequence: CARSLVGRTSSYEQYF.

V gene TRBV7-8 combines with J gene TRBJ2-3; D remains unclear. The CDR3 extends over 13 amino acids. V dropped 3 bases and J dropped 7 bases, with 11 bases sitting between them. The germline V gene encodes CDR1 SGHVS and CDR2 FQNEAQ. The CDR3 region is CASSLSRTNTQYF. The CDR3 region has the DNA TGTGCCAGCAGCTTGAGTCGCACGAATACGCAGTATTTT.

V is TRBV7-9 and J is TRBJ2-3; the D gene is possibly TRBD2 (6 bases). The CDR3 has 16 residues. The germline CDR1 and CDR2 sequences are SEHNR and FQNEAQ (reference sequence). Trimming stripped 5 bases from V and 3 bases from J, with 18 bases between. The chain's CDR3 is CASSPGGTATTDTQYF. DNA of the CDR3: TGTGCCAGCAGCCCTGGGGGGACGGCCACAACAGATACGCAGTATTTT. The variable domain in full, completed from reference TRBV7-9 and TRBJ2-3, reads DTGVSQNPRHKITKRGQNVTFRCDPISEHNRLYWYRQTLGQGPEFLTYFQNEAQLEKSRLLSDRFSAERPKGSFSTLEIQRTEQGDSAMYLCASSPGGTATTDTQYFGPGTRLTVL.

The genes are TRBV11-3 and TRBJ2-1; 7 bases align to TRBD2. The CDR3 has 13 amino acids. Germline trimming cut 4 bases from V and 6 bases from J; bases unmatched to any gene: 3. Germline loops: CDR1 SGHNT, CDR2 YENEEA. The CDR3 spells CASSSREANEQFF. CDR3 in DNA: TGTGCCAGCAGCTCCCGGGAGGCCAATGAGCAGTTCTTC.

The rearrangement links TRBV28 to TRBJ2-1; 8 bases map to TRBD2. The V gene's germline CDR1 is MDHEN and CDR2 SYDVKM. This CDR3 has 15 residues. With V trimmed by 5 bases and J by 7 bases, 10 bases remained unmatched. CDR3 in amino acids: CASSPPQGTRNEQFF. The CDR3 region has the DNA TGTGCCAGCAGTCCCCCCCAGGGGACTAGGAATGAGCAGTTCTTC.

This chain connects TRBV10-1 to TRBJ1-5; D unclear. CDR3 length equals 13 residues. CDR1 WNHNN and CDR2 SYGVQD come from the germline V gene (reference sequence). V shed 5 bases and J shed 0 bases, with 5 bases lying between them. The CDR3 reads CASSLDSNQPQHF. The CDR3 DNA reads TGCGCCAGCAGTTTAGATAGCAATCAGCCCCAGCATTTT.

The V call is TRBV6-4, the J call TRBJ2-2; D is unclear. CDR1 is MRHNA and CDR2 is SNTAGT in the germline V gene. The CDR3 consists of 13 residues. The germline V and J ends were trimmed by 4 bases and 4 bases, with 7 bases remaining between them. For the CDR3, the DNA is TGTGCCAGCAGTGGTGGTAGCACCGGGGAGCTGTTTTTT. Translating gives CASSGGSTGELFF.

The chain recombines TRBV25-1 with TRBJ1-3; D may be TRBD1 (5 bases). Trimming removed 6 bases from V and 4 bases from J, with 22 bases in between. Looked up from germline, CDR1 is MGHDK and CDR2 is SYGVNS. The CDR3 runs to 17 residues. The CDR3 bases are TGTGCCAGCAGCTCCAGACTAGGCGGGGGAAAAGGAAACACCATATATTTT. Translating it yields CASSSRLGGGKGNTIYF.

This clone was picked up a small number of times. The J gene is TRBJ1-3, the V gene TRBV5-1, with a possible D match to TRBD1 (5 bases). Between the trimmed V and J ends, which lost 0 bases and 0 bases, there was a span of 10 bases. From germline, CDR1 is SGHRS and CDR2 YFSETQ. The CDR3 sequence is 16 residues long. The CDR3 reads CASSLGQGTSGNTIYF. CDR3 DNA: TGCGCCAGCAGCTTGGGCCAGGGAACCTCTGGAAACACCATATATTTT.

The chain combines TRBV28 with TRBJ1-2; D might be TRBD1 (5 bases). Germline V gene lookup returns CDR1 MDHEN and CDR2 SYDVKM. Trimming pared 3 bases from V and 8 bases from J, leaving 16 bases between. This CDR3 comprises 14 residues. The CDR3 loop is CASSFKSGRMGYTF. The CDR3 coding sequence is TGTGCCAGCAGTTTTAAATCAGGGAGGATGGGCTACACCTTC.

The chain uses TRBV27 and TRBJ2-1; 9 bases match TRBD2. Germline trimming cut 3 bases from V and 1 base from J; bases unmatched to any gene: 1. The CDR3 is 15 amino acids. Germline-derived CDR1 and CDR2 are MNHEY and SMNVEV (reference sequence). The chain's CDR3 is CASSFSGSSYNEQFF. CDR3 sequence (DNA): TGTGCCAGCAGTTTTAGCGGGAGTTCCTACAATGAGCAGTTCTTC.